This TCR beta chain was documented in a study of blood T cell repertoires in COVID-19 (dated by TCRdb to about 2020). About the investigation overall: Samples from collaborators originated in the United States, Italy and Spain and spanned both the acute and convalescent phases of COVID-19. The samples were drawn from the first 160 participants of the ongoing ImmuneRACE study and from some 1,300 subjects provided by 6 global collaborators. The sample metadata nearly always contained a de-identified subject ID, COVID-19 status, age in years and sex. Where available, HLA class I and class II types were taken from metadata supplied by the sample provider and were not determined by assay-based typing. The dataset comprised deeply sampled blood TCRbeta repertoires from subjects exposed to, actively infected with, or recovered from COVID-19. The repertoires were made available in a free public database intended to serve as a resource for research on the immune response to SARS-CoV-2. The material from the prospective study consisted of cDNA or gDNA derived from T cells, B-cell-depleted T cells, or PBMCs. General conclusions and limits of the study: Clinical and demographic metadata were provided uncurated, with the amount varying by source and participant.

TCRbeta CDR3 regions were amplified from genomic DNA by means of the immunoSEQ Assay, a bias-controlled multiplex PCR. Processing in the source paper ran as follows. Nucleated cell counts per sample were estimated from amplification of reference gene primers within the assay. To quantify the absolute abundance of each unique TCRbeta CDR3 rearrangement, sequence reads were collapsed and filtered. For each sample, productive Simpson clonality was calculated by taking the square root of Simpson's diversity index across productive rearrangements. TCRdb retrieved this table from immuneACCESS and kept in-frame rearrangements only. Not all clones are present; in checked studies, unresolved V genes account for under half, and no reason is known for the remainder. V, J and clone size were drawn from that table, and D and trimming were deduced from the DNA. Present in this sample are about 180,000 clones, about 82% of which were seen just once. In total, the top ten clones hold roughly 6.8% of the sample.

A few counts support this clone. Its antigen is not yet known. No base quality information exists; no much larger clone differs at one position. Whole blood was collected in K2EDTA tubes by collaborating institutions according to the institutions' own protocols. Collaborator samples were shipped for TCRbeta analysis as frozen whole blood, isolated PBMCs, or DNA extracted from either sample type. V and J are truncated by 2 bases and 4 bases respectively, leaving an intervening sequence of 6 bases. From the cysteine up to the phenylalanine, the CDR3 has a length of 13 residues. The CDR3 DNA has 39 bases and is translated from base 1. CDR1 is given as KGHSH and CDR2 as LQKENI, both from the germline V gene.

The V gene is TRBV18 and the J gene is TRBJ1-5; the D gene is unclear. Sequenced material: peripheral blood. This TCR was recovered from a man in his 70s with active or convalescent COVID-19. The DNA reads TGTGCCAGCTCACCAGGGAGGAATCAGCCCCAGCATTTT. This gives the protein CASSPGRNQPQHF.